This T cell receptor (beta chain) derives from a study of CD4+ T cells in melanoma. Findings of the study overall: In melanoma, neoantigen-specific CD4+ T cells reportedly differed in differentiation state. CD8+ T cell, macrophage and B cell function reportedly correlated with neoantigen-specific CD4+ T cells.

Only in-frame clones appear in the TCRdb table, and some are missing; sequencing was by immunoSEQ multiplex PCR. The sample contains 15,000 to 20,000 clones, 81% of which appear only once. Notes on this clone: Its antigen is as yet unknown.

The CDR3 is 14 amino acids. V dropped 5 bases and J dropped 5 bases, with 14 bases sitting between them. The germline gives CDR1 SEHNR, CDR2 FQNEAQ (reference sequence). Specimen: cells from a culture (not recorded whether cultured in vitro). The source of this sequence is a human donor with melanoma. The chain recombines TRBV7-9 with TRBJ2-3; D perhaps matches TRBD2 (6 bases). The CDR3 sequence: CASSPRDFQDTQYF. CDR3 sequence (DNA): TGTGCCAGCAGCCCACGGGACTTCCAAGATACGCAGTATTTT. Supplemented by reference TRBV7-9 and TRBJ2-3, the full variable domain reads DTGVSQNPRHKITKRGQNVTFRCDPISEHNRLYWYRQTLGQGPEFLTYFQNEAQLEKSRLLSDRFSAERPKGSFSTLEIQRTEQGDSAMYLCASSPRDFQDTQYFGPGTRLTVL.